These 3 T cell receptor beta chains share one sample of origin, sequenced in a study of blood T cells in healthy people across ages. A J-beta primer mix and a sample-barcoded 5' primer were used in a second PCR of about 6 to 12 cycles. TCRdb ran MiXCR on the 5' RACE reads and lists one entry per CDR3 protein. The table has over 1,500,000 distinct CDR3 sequences, roughly 43% seen once. Sequences were obtained from blood. These receptors originate from a human donor in good health.

This clonotype was seen a handful of times. This rearrangement joins TRBV20-1 to TRBJ2-7; 8 bases map to TRBD2. V shed 3 bases, J shed 6 bases, and the junction held 4 bases outside the gene matches. The CDR3 contains 12 residues. Germline V gives CDR1 DFQATT, CDR2 SNEGSKA (reference sequence). CDR3 in amino acids: CSARWLAGEQYF. CDR3 bases: TGCAGTGCTAGGTGGCTAGCGGGCGAGCAGTACTTC.

This chain links TRBV29-1 with TRBJ2-5, with 9 bases fitting TRBD1. V trimming: 2 bases; J trimming: 3 bases; junction bases outside the gene matches: 10. Per germline, CDR1 SQVTM and CDR2 ANQGSEA. The CDR3 consists of 16 residues. For the CDR3, the DNA is TGCAGCGTTGAATTACCCGGGACAGGGCCAGAAGAGACCCAGTACTTC. This encodes CSVELPGTGPEETQYF.

This clonotype showed up just once. CDR3 nucleotide sequence: TGTGCCAGCTCACCCCGGGACAGGGTTGAAGAGACCCAGTACTTC. Protein: CASSPRDRVEETQYF. The gene calls are TRBV18 and TRBJ2-5, with 9 bases aligning to TRBD1. This CDR3 is built from 15 residues. V was pared by 3 bases and J by 3 bases, with 5 bases of the junction left unmatched. The germline V gene encodes CDR1 KGHSH and CDR2 LQKENI.